This T cell receptor (beta chain) was recorded in a study of blood T cells in healthy people across ages. J gave up 8 bases and V 3 bases, and 3 bases lay outside the gene matches. The V gene's germline CDR1 is MNHEY and CDR2 SVGEGT. The CDR3 has 13 residues. Notes on this clonotype: Its antigen is as yet unknown.

Then a second PCR, running roughly 7 to 12 cycles, was carried out with a sample-barcoded 5' primer and a J-beta primer mix. TCRdb re-called the 5' RACE reads through MiXCR, storing one row per CDR3 protein. The table has more than 650,000 distinct CDR3 sequences, 20% to 25% seen once. Study-wide results and limits: Age advanced and TCR beta diversity per million T cells fell, roughly linearly. Calculation of diversity from one million T cells yielded estimates considered to be underestimates.

The chain recombines TRBV6-2 or TRBV6-3 with TRBJ2-1, with 8 bases lining up with TRBD2. The sample consisted of blood. This TCR was recovered from a man aged 65 to 79 in good health. CDR3 in DNA: TGTGCCAGCAGTTATGGGACTAGTGATGAGCAGTTCTTC. Its protein product is CASSYGTSDEQFF.